The 30 T cell receptor beta chains given below trace back to one sample, sequenced in a study of shared T cell receptors in the human thymus. Libraries were prepared by immunoSEQ multiplex PCR; TCRdb keeps only in-frame clonotypes and omits some of them. The repertoire includes 550,000 to 800,000 clones, 80% to 90% of them detected once, and about 0.0098% sits in the top ten. These data were also filed under a second study, of human thymus T cells.

The sequencing input was thymocytes. These receptors were taken from a girl under three years old with a congenital heart defect.

The J gene is TRBJ2-3, the V gene TRBV6-1, with D perhaps matching TRBD1 (6 bases). Trimming pared 6 bases from V and 2 bases from J, leaving 9 bases between. The germline gives CDR1 MNHNS, CDR2 SASEGT. CDR3 length: 13 residues. CDR3 residues: CASRAGATDTQYF. The CDR3 DNA follows: TGTGCCAGCAGAGCAGGGGCCACAGATACGCAGTATTTT.

This chain joins TRBV5-4 and TRBJ2-1; TRBD1 matches at 8 bases. CDR1 SGHNT and CDR2 YYREEE come from the germline V gene (reference sequence). The V and J ends lost 4 bases and 7 bases, in that order; junction bases with no gene match: 10. This CDR3 spans 15 amino acids. CDR3 nucleotide sequence: TGTGCCAGCAGCACCCGGACAGGGCAGTCGAATGAGCAGTTCTTC. The encoded protein is CASSTRTGQSNEQFF.

CDR3 loop: CASSQDGGRLDNEQFF. In DNA, the CDR3 is TGCGCCAGCAGCCAAGATGGCGGGCGACTTGACAATGAGCAGTTCTTC. The rearrangement uses TRBV4-3 and TRBJ2-1; D perhaps matches TRBD2 (5 bases). Between the trimmed V and J ends, which lost 0 bases and 5 bases, there was a span of 14 bases. Germline V CDR1 and CDR2: LGHNA, YSLEER. CDR3 length equals 16 residues.

The rearrangement links TRBV14 to TRBJ2-2, with a tentative D call TRBD1 (5 bases). Germline values: CDR1 SGHDN, CDR2 FVKESK. The CDR3 spans 13 residues. V lost 5 bases, J lost 6 bases, and 10 bases lay in between. CDR3 amino acids: CASSEQDPGELFF. DNA for the CDR3: TGTGCCAGCAGCGAACAGGATCCCGGGGAGCTGTTTTTT.

The V and J genes are TRBV6-1 and TRBJ2-4, with 9 bases lining up with TRBD1. This CDR3 region has 20 residues. Germline CDR1 and CDR2: MNHNS and SASEGT. V lost 4 bases and J lost 1; bases outside the gene matches: 17. CDR3 nucleotide sequence: TGTGCCAGCAGTGGTCTGAGAACGGGACAGGGTGTGAGGGCCAAAAACATTCAGTACTTC. Its translation is CASSGLRTGQGVRAKNIQYF.

V usage is TRBV9 and J usage is TRBJ2-2; the match to TRBD2 covers 8 bases. The CDR3 runs to 14 residues. Trimming removed 6 bases from V and 3 bases from J; junction bases left unmatched: 4. Germline lookup yields CDR1 SGDLS and CDR2 YYNGEE. The chain's CDR3 is CASTGRGYTGELFF. CDR3 in DNA: TGTGCCAGCACCGGGAGGGGATACACCGGGGAGCTGTTTTTT.

This chain links TRBV21-1 with TRBJ1-1; no DNA check was done on the table's D call, TRBD1. TRBV21-1 is listed as a pseudogene. The CDR3 has 17 residues. This CDR3 reads CASSKRTPQGALIEAFF. CDR3 DNA sequence: TGTGCCAGCAGCAAAAGAACCCCCCAGGGGGCCTTGATTGAAGCTTTCTTT.

The CDR3 reads CASSLEAGANTGELFF. DNA of the CDR3: TGTGCCAGCAGCTTGGAGGCGGGCGCGAACACCGGGGAGCTGTTTTTT. The genes are TRBV5-6 and TRBJ2-2; D might be TRBD2 (5 bases). From germline, CDR1 is SGHDT and CDR2 YYEEEE. The CDR3 runs to 16 residues. V was cut by 0 bases and J by 0 bases, with 9 bases left in between.

A few counts support this clone. The rearrangement links TRBV5-4 to TRBJ1-3, with D perhaps matching TRBD1 (5 bases). V was pared by 7 bases and J by 1 base, with 9 bases between. Germline V lookup: CDR1 SGHNT, CDR2 YYREEE (reference sequence). This CDR3 spans 13 amino acids. CDR3 bases: TGTGCCAGCCAAGGGGAATCTGGAAACACCATATATTTT. Protein sequence: CASQGESGNTIYF.

This chain connects TRBV4-1 to TRBJ1-4; D is unresolved. Trimming shortened V by 0 bases and J by 5 bases, and 10 bases separated the two germline ends. Per the germline V gene, CDR1 is MGHRA and CDR2 is YSYEKL. The CDR3 contains 15 residues. The DNA of the CDR3 is TGCGCCAGCAGCCAAGATGCGGGGTCCAATGAAAAACTGTTTTTT. Its protein product is CASSQDAGSNEKLFF.

V gene TRBV30 combines with J gene TRBJ1-4, with 7 bases matching TRBD1. CDR1 is GTSNPN, CDR2 SVGIG, per germline (reference sequence). Losses at the gene ends were 2 bases for V and 0 bases for J; bases not matched to a gene: 18. The CDR3 runs to 20 residues. The CDR3 region has the DNA TGTGCCTGGAGTTTTTTGCAGGGACAGCACGGTGTTGCAACTAATGAAAAACTGTTTTTT. It yields the protein CAWSFLQGQHGVATNEKLFF.

This chain connects TRBV5-1 to TRBJ2-2; D remains unclear. Germline lookup yields CDR1 SGHRS and CDR2 YFSETQ. The length of the CDR3 is 13 residues. V was trimmed by 5 bases and J by 5 bases, leaving 10 bases between them. The DNA of the CDR3 is TGCGCCAGCAGGACTGCTCCGACCGGGGAGCTGTTTTTT. Its protein product is CASRTAPTGELFF.

The chain joins TRBV6-1 to TRBJ1-2; 11 bases line up with TRBD1. The CDR3 length is 15 residues. The V and J ends lost 4 bases and 5 bases, in that order; junction bases with no gene match: 6. Germline CDR1 reads MNHNS; CDR2 reads SASEGT. The CDR3, as DNA: TGTGCCAGCAGTGGCCCGGGACAGGGGGGGTATGGCTACACCTTC. Its protein is CASSGPGQGGYGYTF.

V gene TRBV5-4 combines with J gene TRBJ2-1; tentatively, D is TRBD2 (6 bases). This CDR3 is built from 15 residues. Germline CDR1 and CDR2: SGHNT and YYREEE (reference sequence). The V end lost 5 bases, the J end lost 4 bases, and 16 bases lay between the germline ends. DNA for the CDR3: TGTGCCAGCAGTGGGGGGACCCAGACATACAATGAGCAGTTCTTC. Translated, it gives CASSGGTQTYNEQFF.

This clone came up a few times. This chain uses TRBV19 with TRBJ2-4; possible D gene TRBD1, 6 bases. From germline, CDR1 is LNHDA and CDR2 SQIVND (reference sequence). The CDR3 has 11 amino acids. The V end lost 11 bases, the J end lost 7 bases, and 12 bases lay between the germline ends. CDR3 amino acids: CAVGQGNIQYF. The CDR3 nucleotides are TGTGCCGTGGGGCAGGGGAACATTCAGTACTTC.

This clone came up a few times. The chain uses TRBV19 and TRBJ2-6; TRBD1 matches at 8 bases. CDR1 is LNHDA, CDR2 SQIVND, per germline (reference sequence). This CDR3 contains 19 residues. V shed 5 bases, J shed 2 bases, and the junction held 14 bases outside the gene matches. CDR3 sequence: CASSPKTGDPSTGANVLTF. CDR3 bases: TGTGCCAGTAGTCCAAAGACAGGGGACCCATCCACTGGGGCCAACGTCCTGACTTTC.

This chain's CDR3 is CSGINRGPFF. The CDR3 DNA follows: TGCAGTGGGATAAACAGGGGACCTTTCTTT. This sequence joins TRBV20-1 and TRBJ1-1; 7 bases are shared with TRBD1. CDR3 length: 10 amino acids. Losses at the gene ends were 7 bases for V and 12 bases for J; bases not matched to a gene: 8. Germline CDR1 reads DFQATT; CDR2 reads SNEGSKA (reference sequence).

V and J are TRBV28 and TRBJ1-5; possible D gene TRBD1, 6 bases. V lost 5 bases to trimming and J lost 0 bases, with 14 bases between them. Germline CDR1 and CDR2: MDHEN and SYDVKM. The CDR3 runs 16 residues. CDR3 sequence: CASSRTGQFSNQPQHF. The CDR3 bases are TGTGCCAGCAGTCGAACTGGACAGTTTAGCAATCAGCCCCAGCATTTT. The variable domain in full, completed from reference TRBV28 and TRBJ1-5, reads DVKVTQSSRYLVKRTGEKVFLECVQDMDHENMFWYRQDPGLGLRLIYFSYDVKMKEKGDIPEGYSVSREKKERFSLILESASTNQTSMYLCASSRTGQFSNQPQHFGDGTRLSIL.

V gene TRBV29-1 combines with J gene TRBJ2-5; 9 bases are shared with TRBD2. The CDR3 is 16 amino acids. Germline V gene lookup returns CDR1 SQVTM and CDR2 ANQGSEA. The V and J ends lost 5 bases and 5 bases, in that order; junction bases with no gene match: 15. CDR3 nucleotide sequence: TGCAGCGTTTTCCGTCGCCTAGCGGGGCGCGTGGAGACCCAGTACTTC. As protein: CSVFRRLAGRVETQYF.

V usage is TRBV9 and J usage is TRBJ1-2, with D possibly matching TRBD1 (5 bases). The CDR3 totals 15 residues. Per germline, CDR1 SGDLS and CDR2 YYNGEE. V dropped 3 bases and J dropped 6 bases, with 18 bases sitting between them. CDR3 region: CASSAHRSGFNGYTF. The DNA of the CDR3 is TGTGCCAGCAGCGCCCACCGGTCAGGGTTCAATGGCTACACCTTC.

This sequence joins TRBV2 and TRBJ2-1; TRBD2 matches at 7 bases. The CDR3 is 12 residues long. The germline gives CDR1 SNHLY, CDR2 FYNNEI. V was pared by 7 bases and J by 14 bases, with 11 bases of the junction left unmatched. CDR3 bases: TGTGCCAGCACCCTGGGAGGGGCCGGGAAGTTCTTC. The encoded protein is CASTLGGAGKFF.

The chain employs TRBV14 and TRBJ2-7; perhaps TRBD2 as D (5 bases). Per germline, CDR1 SGHDN and CDR2 FVKESK. The CDR3 is 15 amino acids. V was pared by 0 bases and J by 2 bases, with 11 bases between. The CDR3 loop is CASSQDEGSPYEQYF. The DNA of the CDR3 is TGTGCCAGCAGCCAAGATGAGGGCAGCCCCTACGAGCAGTACTTC.

Points on this clone: Other DNA sequences in the sample encode the same CDR3. The V call is TRBV11-2, the J call TRBJ1-2; D is unresolved. The CDR3 totals 17 residues. V was cut by 1 base and J by 4 bases, with 19 bases left in between. Germline V gene lookup returns CDR1 SGHAT and CDR2 FQNNGV. Written as DNA, the CDR3 is TGTGCCAGCAGCTTAGCTCCTTTTGGAGAGCAGCTCTATGGCTACACCTTC. Its protein is CASSLAPFGEQLYGYTF.

The chain uses TRBV19 and TRBJ2-7, with 8 positions matching TRBD1. The CDR3 contains 15 residues. V dropped 6 bases and J dropped 1; count of bases not matched to a gene: 8. Germline CDR1 is LNHDA and CDR2 is SQIVND (reference sequence). This CDR3 is CASRMHRGESYEQYF. CDR3 DNA: TGTGCCAGTAGAATGCACAGGGGGGAATCCTACGAGCAGTACTTC.

This clone was picked up a small number of times. The V gene is TRBV5-1, the J gene TRBJ1-2, with 10 bases that match TRBD1. The CDR3 contains 14 residues. J lost 4 bases, V lost 7 bases, and 7 bases had no gene match. The V gene's germline CDR1 is SGHRS and CDR2 YFSETQ. The DNA of the CDR3 is TGCGCCAGCTACGGACAGGGGGACCCCTATGGCTACACCTTC. It specifies CASYGQGDPYGYTF.

This chain uses TRBV28 with TRBJ1-5; 7 bases align to TRBD1. CDR1 is MDHEN, CDR2 SYDVKM, per germline. This CDR3 is built from 13 residues. V shed 8 bases and J 1 base; nucleotides not matched to a gene: 2. The CDR3, as DNA: TGTGCCAGCGGGGGACAGAGCAATCAGCCCCAGCATTTT. Encoded protein: CASGGQSNQPQHF.

The chain uses TRBV13 and TRBJ1-3, with D unresolved. V lost 3 bases to trimming and J lost 8 bases, with 20 bases between them. Germline CDR1 is PRHDT and CDR2 is FYEKMQ (reference sequence). The CDR3 has 16 residues. CDR3 protein: CASSFREDGVKDTIYF. The CDR3, as DNA: TGTGCCAGCAGCTTTCGGGAGGACGGCGTGAAGGACACCATATATTTT.

The chain combines TRBV7-9 with TRBJ1-1; D is possibly TRBD1 (6 bases). Germline-derived CDR1 and CDR2 are SEHNR and FQNEAQ (reference sequence). CDR3 length: 15 residues. With 0 bases removed from V and 2 bases from J, the gap between germline ends came to 10 bases. CDR3 sequence (DNA): TGTGCCAGCAGCTTAGCATGGGACACTAACACTGAAGCTTTCTTT. Translating it yields CASSLAWDTNTEAFF.

V is TRBV7-6 and J is TRBJ2-1, with 9 bases identical to TRBD2. V shed 3 bases and J 2 bases; nucleotides not matched to a gene: 5. CDR1 SGHVS and CDR2 FNYEAQ come from the germline V gene. CDR3 length equals 16 residues. CDR3 protein: CASSFGRGGAYNEQFF. The CDR3 DNA sequence: TGTGCCAGCAGCTTTGGGCGCGGGGGGGCCTACAATGAGCAGTTCTTC.

This clone was seen a single time. CDR3 amino acids: CASNGQFSNQPQHF. As DNA, the CDR3 is TGTGCCAGTAACGGACAGTTCAGCAATCAGCCCCAGCATTTT. The chain recombines TRBV19 with TRBJ1-5; weak D call: TRBD1 (6 bases). This CDR3 contains 14 residues. V was shortened by 7 bases and J by 1 base, with 11 bases between the two germline ends. CDR1 LNHDA and CDR2 SQIVND come from the germline V gene (reference sequence).